These T cell receptor beta chains were read from a single sample in a study of human T cells and chemical hapten exposure. TCRdb re-analysed the RACE reads in MiXCR, keeping a single row per CDR3 protein. Seen here are tens of thousands of distinct CDR3 sequences, about 11% observed once, and the top ten hold 4% to 5.5%. The sequencing here drew on whole blood, taken in connection with sensitization to the hapten diphenylcyclopropenone (DPC). These receptors were obtained from a woman between 50 and 59 years old with alopecia areata. Some clones in this sample may be carry-over from other donors' samples. The CDR3 runs from the conserved cysteine through the conserved F or W. The order of the fields is J gene, V gene, CDR3 length, CDR3 protein.

J: TRBJ2-2; V: TRBV5-1; length: 16; CDR3: CASTLLAGANTGELFF
J: TRBJ1-5; V: TRBV29-1; length: 13; CDR3: CSVQTGPAGPQHF
J: TRBJ1-3; V: TRBV7-9; length: 14; CDR3: CASSNTGAGNTIYF
J: TRBJ2-3; V: TRBV20-1; length: 15; CDR3: CSAPEAGGWSGAQYF
J: TRBJ2-1; V: TRBV6-5; length: 15; CDR3: CASTQIAGGHNEQFF
J: TRBJ2-7; V: TRBV24-1; length: 15; CDR3: CATSERTSGSREQYF
J: TRBJ2-3; V: TRBV7-2; length: 15; CDR3: CASSLKTGSRDTQYF
J: TRBJ1-1; V: TRBV29-1; length: 13; CDR3: CSARDSANTEAFF
J: TRBJ2-3; V: TRBV11-2; length: 14; CDR3: CASSSSSGTDTQYF
J: TRBJ2-7; V: TRBV5-1; length: 11; CDR3: CASTGTYEQYF
J: TRBJ2-5; V: TRBV27; length: 15; CDR3: CASMPGTSGQETQYF
J: TRBJ1-1; V: TRBV11-2; length: 13; CDR3: CASTPSHRAGAFF
J: TRBJ1-5; V: TRBV29-1; length: 13; CDR3: CSVRWGNNQPQHF
J: TRBJ2-7; V: TRBV5-5; length: 16; CDR3: CASSRTTGTGSYEQYF
J: TRBJ2-7; V: TRBV3-1; length: 13; CDR3: CASGGTSSYEQYF
J: TRBJ2-7; V: TRBV6-2/TRBV6-3; length: 18; CDR3: CASSFALRGQGNFYEQYF
J: TRBJ2-1; V: TRBV27; length: 14; CDR3: CASRGGTEYNEQFF
J: TRBJ2-3; V: TRBV4-2; length: 16; CDR3: CASSLNLAGYTDTQYF
J: TRBJ2-1; V: TRBV20-1; length: 12; CDR3: CSADSRVREQFF
J: TRBJ2-6; V: TRBV5-1; length: 14; CDR3: CASRGLSGANILTF
J: TRBJ2-3; V: TRBV28; length: 18; CDR3: CASSFFLAGGSYTDTQYF
J: TRBJ2-5; V: TRBV6-5; length: 13; CDR3: CASSYTLKETQYF
J: TRBJ1-4; V: TRBV29-1; length: 13; CDR3: CSVEIGSGEKLFF